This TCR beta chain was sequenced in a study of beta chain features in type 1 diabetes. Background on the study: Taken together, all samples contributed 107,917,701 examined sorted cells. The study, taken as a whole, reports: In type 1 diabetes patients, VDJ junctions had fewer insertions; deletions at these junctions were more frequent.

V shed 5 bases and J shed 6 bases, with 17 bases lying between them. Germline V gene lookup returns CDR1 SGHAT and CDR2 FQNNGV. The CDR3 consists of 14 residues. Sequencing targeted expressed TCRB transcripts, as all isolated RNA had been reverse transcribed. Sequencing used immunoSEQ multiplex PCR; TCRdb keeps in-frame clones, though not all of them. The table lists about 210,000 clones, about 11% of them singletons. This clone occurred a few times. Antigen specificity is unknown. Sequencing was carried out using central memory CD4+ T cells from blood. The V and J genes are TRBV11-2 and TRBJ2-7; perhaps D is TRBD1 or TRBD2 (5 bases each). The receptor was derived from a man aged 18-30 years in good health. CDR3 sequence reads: CASSQIRGRGEQYF. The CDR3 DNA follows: TGTGCCAGCAGCCAGATTAGGGGCCGGGGCGAGCAGTACTTC. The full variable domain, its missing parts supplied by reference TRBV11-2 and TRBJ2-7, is EAGVAQSPRYKIIEKRQSVAFWCNPISGHATLYWYQQILGQGPKLLIQFQNNGVVDDSQLPKDRFSAERLKGVDSTLKIQPAKLEDSAVYLCASSQIRGRGEQYFGPGTRLTVT.